The sequence of this T cell receptor beta chain was determined in a study of blood T cells in healthy people across ages (dated by TCRdb to between 2015 and 2017). Notes on the research overall: In model experiments, template switching captured roughly one uniquely barcoded TCR beta cDNA molecule for every two T cells. The donors were divided into four age groups: young (average around 17 years), middle-aged (about 40), aged (approximately 62) and long-lived (around 80). The study measured age-related changes in TCR beta repertoire diversity using deep sequencing normalized with unique cDNA molecular identifiers. To avoid experimental bias, donors of different ages were randomly spread across the sequencing lanes. Two additional independent replicas of 1 million unique cDNA reads from the same blood draw were analyzed for two donors (one aged 18 to 30 and one aged 80 or older). The full study reports these points: Since profiling was done on bulk unsorted PBMCs, naive and antigen-experienced compartments could not be conclusively compared. Compared with the aged group, more naive CD4+ T cells, fewer expanded clones and increased TCR diversity were shown by the long-lived group, suggesting age selection. Because donor CMV infection status was unknown, age-related changes in expanded clonotypes were potentially confounded. As age increased, observed TCR beta diversity per million T cells dropped in a roughly linear way, and a significant reduction was already evident by age 40. There was a strong correlation between observed TCR beta diversity and the percentage of naive T cells measured by flow cytometry. Estimates of total diversity based on one million sequenced T cells were considered lower bounds and underestimates.

Donors were approximately 42 systemically healthy Caucasian individuals from Russia aged roughly 6 to 90 years. Around 9.8 milliliters of peripheral blood were collected from each donor into EDTA-treated Vacutainer tubes. PBMCs were isolated by Ficoll-Paque density-gradient centrifugation, with at least 7 million obtained per sample. Trizol reagent was used to extract total RNA from PBMCs, with at least 5 micrograms per sample. The percentages of naive CD45RAhigh/CD27high T cells were determined by flow cytometry on a PBMC aliquot from every donor. Library construction relied on 5' RACE. TCRdb records Illumina HiSeq 2500 as the sequencer. A second PCR of roughly 7 to 11 cycles was performed with a sample-barcoded 5' primer and a J-beta primer mix. A template-switch 5' adaptor carrying 12 random nucleotides introduced a unique molecular identifier onto each TCR beta cDNA molecule. At least 3 million CDR3-containing paired-end reads were obtained from each sample. The Mint cDNA synthesis kit, primed by a TRBC-specific oligonucleotide, was used to synthesize first-strand cDNA from all RNA. Following uracil-DNA glycosylase treatment, all cDNA underwent a first 18-cycle PCR with the universal primers M1SS and BC2_uni_R. In the authors' own workflow: Normalization of each sample was performed by random selection of 1 million high-quality reads, each carrying a distinct molecular identifier. Reads sharing molecular identifiers were discarded rather than binned into consensus sequences. CDR3 identification, clonotype clustering and error correction used MiTCR with a Q25 quality threshold and the strictest error-elimination algorithm. A nonparametric unseen species model with Euler transformation was used to estimate lower-bound total TCR beta diversity. TCRdb reworked the public reads: Q25 trimming with fastp, MiXCR clone assembly, productive beta chains retained. Each entry is one CDR3 protein sequence, shown with its most common DNA and genes. The V and J calls, along with clone size, are taken from TCRdb and not from the paper's own processing. The sample yields some 1.4 million distinct CDR3 sequences; around 39% were counted once. 6.5% to 10% of the sample goes to the ten largest clones.

Points on this clonotype: Its antigen is unknown. One end of the junction is discordant with germline, which a read error may explain.

The CDR3 contains 14 residues, cysteine and phenylalanine counted. Only the CDR3 region is kept as DNA, spanning 42 bases read in frame from base 1. From the germline V gene (reference sequence), CDR1 is MNHEY and CDR2 is SMNVEV. This receptor was obtained from a woman younger than 30 in good health. Recombination linked TRBV27 to TRBJ1-4, and TRBD1 aligns with 7 junction nucleotides. Sequences were obtained from blood. The CDR3 amino acid sequence is: CASRAGTDNEELFF. DNA sequence: TGTGCCAGCAGGGCCGGGACAGATAATGAAGAACTGTTTTTT.